This T cell receptor beta chain was obtained from a study of Ad26.COV2.S vaccination and SARS-CoV-2 variants. Study-wide context: A COV1001 Ad26.COV2.S trial-arm participant provided the sample.

The sample's treatment: about 20 received Ad26.COV2.S at low or high dose, single or two shots; roughly five received placebo; per-sample allocation not given. Each sample was drawn 63 days after the first injection (of vaccine or placebo). An 18-55-year-old adult in Boston served as donor. Study-wide findings and caveats: Reportedly, after vaccination the spike-specific CD8+ and CD4+ T cell responses displayed substantial breadth.

Assay used: immunoSEQ multiplex PCR; TCRdb lists only in-frame clones, some missing. This table holds about 400,000 clones, about 91% found once. Trimming pared 6 bases from V and 4 bases from J, leaving 19 bases between. The V gene's germline CDR1 is SGHDN and CDR2 FVKESK. CDR3 length: 15 residues. Comments on this clone: Its antigen is currently unknown.

The source was peripheral blood, collected in a trial of Ad26.COV2.S vaccine versus placebo. The chain carries TRBV14 and TRBJ2-7; D is undetermined. This TCR came from a person aged 18-65 years who received the Ad26.COV2.S COVID-19 vaccine or a placebo. The CDR3 bases are TGTGCCAGCAGACAAAAAGTGGGCGGCTCGTACGAGCAGTACTTC. Protein sequence: CASRQKVGGSYEQYF.